This TCR beta chain was obtained from a study of HIV-infected patients and healthy controls. Reverse transcription used around 480 ng RNA and constant-region primers for alpha and beta. Alpha and beta chain libraries were made separately by chain-specific third strand synthesis with multiplexing indices. TCRdb reanalysed the 5' RACE reads using MiXCR and keeps one entry per CDR3 protein. The sample yields around 9,800 distinct CDR3 sequences, 7.3% seen once. This clonotype was detected many times. Whole blood was used without fractionation, so all unsorted peripheral T cells were included. The TCR comes from an adult with HIV infection. The starting material was blood, obtained before antiretroviral therapy.

The CDR3 protein is CASSIGGSVAKNIQYF. The CDR3 DNA reads as TGTGCCAGTAGTATCGGAGGGAGCGTGGCCAAAAACATTCAGTACTTC. The chain has TRBV19 and TRBJ2-4, with a weak D call TRBD2 (6 bases). Germline values: CDR1 LNHDA, CDR2 SQIVND (reference sequence). The V gene lost 3 bases and the J gene lost 1 base, with 13 bases spanning the gap. This CDR3 is built from 16 residues.